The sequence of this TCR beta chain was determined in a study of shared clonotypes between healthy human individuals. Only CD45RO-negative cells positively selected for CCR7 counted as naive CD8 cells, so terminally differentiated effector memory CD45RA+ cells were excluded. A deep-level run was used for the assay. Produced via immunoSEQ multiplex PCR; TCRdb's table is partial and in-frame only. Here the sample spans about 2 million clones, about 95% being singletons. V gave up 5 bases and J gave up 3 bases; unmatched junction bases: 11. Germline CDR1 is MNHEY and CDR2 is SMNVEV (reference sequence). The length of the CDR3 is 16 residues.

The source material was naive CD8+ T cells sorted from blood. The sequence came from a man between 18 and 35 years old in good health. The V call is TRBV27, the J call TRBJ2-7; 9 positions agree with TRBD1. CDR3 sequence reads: CASSASPGTGIYEQYF. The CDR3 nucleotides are TGTGCCAGCAGTGCGTCCCCCGGGACAGGGATCTACGAGCAGTACTTC.